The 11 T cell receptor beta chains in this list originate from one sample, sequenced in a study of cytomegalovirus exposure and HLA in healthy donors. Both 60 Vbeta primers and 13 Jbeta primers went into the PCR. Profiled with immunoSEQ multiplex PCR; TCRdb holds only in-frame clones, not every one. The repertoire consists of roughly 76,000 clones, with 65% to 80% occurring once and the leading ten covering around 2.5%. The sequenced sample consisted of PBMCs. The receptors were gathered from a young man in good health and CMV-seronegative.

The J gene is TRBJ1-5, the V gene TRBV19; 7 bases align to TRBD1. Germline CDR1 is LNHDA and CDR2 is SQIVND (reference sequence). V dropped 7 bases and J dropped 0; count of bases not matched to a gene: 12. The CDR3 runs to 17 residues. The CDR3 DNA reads TGTGCCAGTATCGAATCTGCCCGGGACAGTAGCAATCAGCCCCAGCATTTT. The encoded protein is CASIESARDSSNQPQHF.

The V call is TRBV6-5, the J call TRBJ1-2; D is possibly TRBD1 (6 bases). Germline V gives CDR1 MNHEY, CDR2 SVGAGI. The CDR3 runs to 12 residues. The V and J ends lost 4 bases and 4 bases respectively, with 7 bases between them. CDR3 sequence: CASSSTGYGYTF. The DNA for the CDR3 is TGTGCCAGCAGTTCGACAGGCTATGGCTACACCTTC.

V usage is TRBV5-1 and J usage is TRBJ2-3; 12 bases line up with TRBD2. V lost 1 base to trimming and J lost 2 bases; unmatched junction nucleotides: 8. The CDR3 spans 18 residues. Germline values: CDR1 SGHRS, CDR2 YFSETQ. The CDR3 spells CASSLLKSSGRDTDTQYF. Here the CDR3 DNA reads TGCGCCAGCAGCTTGTTGAAATCTAGCGGGAGGGACACAGATACGCAGTATTTT.

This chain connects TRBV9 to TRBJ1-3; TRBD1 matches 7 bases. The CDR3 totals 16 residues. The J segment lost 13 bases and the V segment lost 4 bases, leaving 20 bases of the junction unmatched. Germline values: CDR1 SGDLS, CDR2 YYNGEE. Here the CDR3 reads CASSPGQPITSGPIYF. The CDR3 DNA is TGTGCCAGCAGCCCGGGACAGCCTATCACCAGTGGTCCTATATATTTT.

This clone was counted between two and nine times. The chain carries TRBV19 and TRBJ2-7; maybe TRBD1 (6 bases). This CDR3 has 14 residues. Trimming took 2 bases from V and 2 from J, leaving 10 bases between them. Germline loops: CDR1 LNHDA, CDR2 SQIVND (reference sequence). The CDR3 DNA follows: TGTGCCAGTAGTATAATCGGGACAACCTACGAGCAGTACTTC. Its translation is CASSIIGTTYEQYF.

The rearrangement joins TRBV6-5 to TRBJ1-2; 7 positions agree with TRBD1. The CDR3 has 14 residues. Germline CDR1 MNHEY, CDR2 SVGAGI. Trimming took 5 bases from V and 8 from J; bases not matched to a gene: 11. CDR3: CASSPISGGYGYTF. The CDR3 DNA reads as TGTGCCAGCAGTCCCATTTCAGGGGGGTACGGCTACACCTTC.

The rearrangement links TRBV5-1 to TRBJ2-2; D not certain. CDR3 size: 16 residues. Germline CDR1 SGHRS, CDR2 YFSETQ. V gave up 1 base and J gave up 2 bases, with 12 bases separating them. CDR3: CASSLRSSLNTGELFF. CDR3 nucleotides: TGCGCCAGCAGCTTGCGATCGTCACTTAACACCGGGGAGCTGTTTTTT.

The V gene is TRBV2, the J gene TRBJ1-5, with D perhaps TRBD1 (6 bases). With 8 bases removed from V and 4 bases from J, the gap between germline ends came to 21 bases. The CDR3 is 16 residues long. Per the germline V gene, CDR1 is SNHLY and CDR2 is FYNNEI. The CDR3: CASGGKAGDVNQPQHF. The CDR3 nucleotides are TGTGCCAGCGGAGGCAAAGCAGGGGATGTAAATCAGCCCCAGCATTTT.

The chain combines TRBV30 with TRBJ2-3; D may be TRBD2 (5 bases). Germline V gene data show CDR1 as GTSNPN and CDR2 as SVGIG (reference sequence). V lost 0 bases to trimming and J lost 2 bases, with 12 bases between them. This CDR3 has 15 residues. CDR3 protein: CAWSVFGGPTDTQYF. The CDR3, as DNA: TGTGCCTGGAGTGTATTTGGAGGCCCCACAGATACGCAGTATTTT.

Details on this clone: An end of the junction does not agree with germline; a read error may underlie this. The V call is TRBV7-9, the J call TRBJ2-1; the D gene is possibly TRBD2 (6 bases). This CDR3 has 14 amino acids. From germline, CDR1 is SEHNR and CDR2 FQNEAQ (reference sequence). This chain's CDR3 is CASSPGTSFNEQFF. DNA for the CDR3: TGTGCCAGCAGCCCCGGGACTTCCTTCAATGAGCAGTTCTTC.

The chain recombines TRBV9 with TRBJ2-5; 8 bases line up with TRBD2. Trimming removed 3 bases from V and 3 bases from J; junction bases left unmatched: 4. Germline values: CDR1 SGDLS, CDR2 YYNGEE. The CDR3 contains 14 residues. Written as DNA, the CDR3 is TGTGCCAGCAGCGGGGACGGGGGGGAAGAGACCCAGTACTTC. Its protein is CASSGDGGEETQYF.